The T cell receptor (beta chain) described here comes from a study of blood T cell repertoires in COVID-19. At the level of the study: There were acute and convalescent COVID-19 samples, and they came from the United States, Italy and Spain.

Profiling relied on immunoSEQ multiplex PCR, and the TCRdb table lists in-frame clones only, not all of them. The table has around 100,000 clones, 80% to 90% seen once. The CDR3 runs to 15 residues. V lost 8 bases and J 1 base, leaving 17 bases between the germline ends. Germline assignment: CDR1 SEHNR and CDR2 FQNEAQ (reference sequence). The sequenced sample was peripheral blood. This sequence joins TRBV7-9 and TRBJ1-2; D possibly corresponds to TRBD1 (5 bases). This sequence was found in a woman older than 75 with acute or convalescent COVID-19. Here the CDR3 reads CASLTLTDNNYGYTF. The CDR3 DNA reads as TGTGCCAGCCTTACATTGACAGACAATAACTATGGCTACACCTTC.